This T cell receptor beta chain was documented in a study of blood T cell repertoires in COVID-19. The germline V and J ends were trimmed by 5 bases and 1 base, with 3 bases remaining between them. The germline gives CDR1 MNHEY, CDR2 SVGEGT. CDR3 length: 12 amino acids. Libraries were prepared by immunoSEQ multiplex PCR; TCRdb keeps only in-frame clonotypes and omits some of them. Here the sample spans about 270,000 clones, about nine tenths being singletons. The sequenced sample consisted of PBMCs or T cells enriched from blood (not recorded which). The gene calls are TRBV6-2 or TRBV6-3 and TRBJ1-3; D remains unclear. This TCR was sampled from a woman aged 18 to 35 who had recovered from COVID-19. This chain's CDR3 is CASSLSGNTIYF. The CDR3 DNA is TGTGCCAGCAGTCTATCTGGAAACACCATATATTTT.